Given below is one T cell receptor (beta chain) in context. Its antigen is undetermined. Only in-frame clones appear in the TCRdb table, and some are missing; sequencing was by immunoSEQ multiplex PCR. The sample has roughly 150,000 clones, roughly 89% seen once. The entry originates in a study of T cell responses to AZD1222 COVID-19 vaccine. Study observations and caveats: Across spike, vaccine-associated CD4 TCRs were found, dominant at 160-218 and 743-854.

The clonotype originates from an adult in good health. Sequenced here: peripheral blood, sampled on day 0 of AZD1222 vaccination.

CDR3 amino acids: CASSLLGDPLRYYGYTF. Written as DNA, the CDR3 is TGTGCCAGCAGCTTACTTGGGGACCCGCTCCGTTACTATGGCTACACCTTC. The V gene is TRBV7-9, the J gene TRBJ1-2; D is possibly TRBD1 (5 bases). CDR3 length equals 17 residues. V gave up 2 bases and J gave up 3 bases, with 19 bases separating them. CDR1 is SEHNR, CDR2 FQNEAQ, per germline (reference sequence).